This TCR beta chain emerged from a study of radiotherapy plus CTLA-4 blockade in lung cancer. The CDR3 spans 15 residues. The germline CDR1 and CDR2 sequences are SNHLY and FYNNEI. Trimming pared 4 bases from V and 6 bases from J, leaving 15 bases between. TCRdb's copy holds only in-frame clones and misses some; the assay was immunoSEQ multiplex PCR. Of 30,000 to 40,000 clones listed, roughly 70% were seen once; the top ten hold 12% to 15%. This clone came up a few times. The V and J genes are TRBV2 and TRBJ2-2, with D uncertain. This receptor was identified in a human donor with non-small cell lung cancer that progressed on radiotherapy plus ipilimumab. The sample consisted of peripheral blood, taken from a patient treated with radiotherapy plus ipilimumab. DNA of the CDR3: TGTGCCAGCAGTGCTTCCCTCTTATTAGCCGGGGAGCTGTTTTTT. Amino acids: CASSASLLLAGELFF.